This T cell receptor (beta chain) was found in a study of OX40 agonist ivuxolimab in advanced cancers. Study-wide results and caveats: In the 0.1 to 3.0 mg/kg range, CD4+ and CD8+ blood T cells had expanded clonally by week 6. No determination was made of the antigen specificity of the expanded peripheral T cells.

As regards this clone: What it recognizes is unknown.

Generated by immunoSEQ multiplex PCR, the TCRdb table keeps only in-frame clones and is missing some. Among roughly 80,000 clones, more than 75% were seen once, and the ten largest hold over 0.6%. The CDR3 has 18 amino acids. Germline values: CDR1 SGHAT, CDR2 FQNNGV. The V gene end was trimmed by 2 bases and the J gene end by 1 base; junction bases not matched to a gene: 9. The TCR sequence derives from an adult with an advanced solid tumor such as melanoma, head and neck, liver or kidney cancer. The specimen was CD4+ or CD8+ T cells sorted from blood, collected in a trial of the OX40 agonist ivuxolimab. The chain links TRBV11-2 to TRBJ2-1; 9 positions agree with TRBD2. CDR3: CASSLSLLAGPSYNEQFF. The CDR3 DNA reads as TGTGCCAGCAGCTTAAGTCTGCTAGCGGGGCCGTCCTACAATGAGCAGTTCTTC.